These 23 T cell receptor beta chains came from one sample sequenced in a study of T cell changes during pregnancy in multiple sclerosis. TCRdb keeps only in-frame clones here, not all; method: immunoSEQ multiplex PCR. The data contain about 68,000 clones, roughly nine tenths of them singletons. The starting material was peripheral blood, obtained in the third trimester of pregnancy. The receptors come from a female donor with multiple sclerosis, enrolled in a pregnancy study.

V and J are TRBV18 and TRBJ2-2; 7 bases match TRBD1. Germline V gene data show CDR1 as KGHSH and CDR2 as LQKENI. This CDR3 comprises 15 residues. With 5 bases clipped from V and 4 bases from J, the junction kept 7 bases outside the gene matches. The CDR3 DNA reads TGTGCCAGCTCAACTTCCGGGACAGTCACCGGGGAGCTGTTTTTT. It is translated as CASSTSGTVTGELFF. The full variable domain, its missing parts supplied by reference TRBV18 and TRBJ2-2, is NAGVMQNPRHLVRRRGQEARLRCSPMKGHSHVYWYRQLPEEGLKFMVYLQKENIIDESGMPKERFSAEFPKEGPSILRIQQVVRGDSAAYFCASSTSGTVTGELFFGEGSRLTVL.

This chain connects TRBV7-9 to TRBJ2-6; TRBD1 might be the D (5 bases). The CDR3 is 15 amino acids. Germline V gene data show CDR1 as SEHNR and CDR2 as FQNEAQ (reference sequence). Trimming pared 2 bases from V and 2 bases from J, leaving 7 bases between. Here the CDR3 DNA reads TGTGCCAGCAGCTTACCAGGGACTGGGGCCAACGTCCTGACTTTC. Translated: CASSLPGTGANVLTF.

V is TRBV2 and J is TRBJ1-1; D remains unclear. Germline values: CDR1 SNHLY, CDR2 FYNNEI. This CDR3 spans 13 amino acids. Trimming pared 4 bases from V and 6 bases from J, leaving 12 bases between. CDR3: CASSGPGRPEAFF. CDR3 in DNA: TGTGCCAGCAGTGGTCCGGGAAGACCTGAAGCTTTCTTT. Looking up the rest from reference TRBV2 and TRBJ1-1 gives the full variable domain: EPEVTQTPSHQVTQMGQEVILRCVPISNHLYFYWYRQILGQKVEFLVSFYNNEISEKSEIFDDQFSVERPDGSNFTLKIRSTKLEDSAMYFCASSGPGRPEAFFGQGTRLTVV.

The chain uses TRBV7-3 and TRBJ2-7, with 7 bases lining up with TRBD2. CDR3 size: 12 residues. V lost 2 bases, J lost 7 bases, and 2 bases stayed unmatched. Germline CDR1 reads SGHTA; CDR2 reads FQGTGA. Written as DNA, the CDR3 is TGTGCCAGCAGCTTACCGGGAGGTGAGCAGTACTTC. Its translation is CASSLPGGEQYF.

The V and J genes are TRBV19 and TRBJ2-1; weak D call: TRBD2 (7 bases). The CDR3 spans 13 residues. Between the trimmed V and J ends, which lost 4 bases and 7 bases, there was a span of 11 bases. The germline gives CDR1 LNHDA, CDR2 SQIVND (reference sequence). CDR3 nucleotides: TGTGCCAGTAGTAGGGGGGGGGCGAATGAGCAGTTCTTC. Encoded protein: CASSRGGANEQFF.

This chain connects TRBV19 to TRBJ1-1, with no clear D. The CDR3 runs 14 residues. Per germline, CDR1 LNHDA and CDR2 SQIVND (reference sequence). Trimming removed 3 bases at V and 4 bases at J, with 12 bases between. The chain's CDR3 is CASSISHSFTEAFF. The CDR3, as DNA: TGTGCCAGTAGTATCTCTCACAGCTTCACTGAAGCTTTCTTT.

The V and J genes are TRBV14 and TRBJ1-1; D may be TRBD1 (6 bases). Per the germline V gene, CDR1 is SGHDN and CDR2 is FVKESK. V was clipped by 6 bases and J by 1 base, with 12 bases between them. There are 14 residues in the CDR3. The CDR3 nucleotides are TGTGCCAGCAGTCGTCGGACAGCGAACACTGAAGCTTTCTTT. It codes for CASSRRTANTEAFF. The whole variable domain, remainder taken from reference TRBV14 and TRBJ1-1, is EAGVTQFPSHSVIEKGQTVTLRCDPISGHDNLYWYRRVMGKEIKFLLHFVKESKQDESGMPNNRFLAERTGGTYSTLKVQPAELEDSGVYFCASSRRTANTEAFFGQGTRLTVV.

This clone was observed a single time. This rearrangement joins TRBV7-7 to TRBJ1-5; D perhaps matches TRBD1 (5 bases). With 5 bases removed from V and 4 bases from J, the gap between germline ends came to 9 bases. Germline V gene lookup returns CDR1 SSHAT and CDR2 FNYEAQ (reference sequence). The CDR3 is made up of 13 amino acids. CDR3 sequence (DNA): TGTGCCAGCAGCGCAGGGCTAAATCAGCCCCAGCATTTT. Amino acid sequence: CASSAGLNQPQHF. The full variable domain, with the rest looked up from reference TRBV7-7 and TRBJ1-5, is GAGVSQSPRYKVTKRGQDVTLRCDPISSHATLYWYQQALGQGPEFLTYFNYEAQPDKSGLPSDRFSAERPEGSISTLTIQRTEQRDSAMYRCASSAGLNQPQHFGDGTRLSIL.

V usage is TRBV29-1 and J usage is TRBJ1-1; tentatively, D is TRBD1 (6 bases). Trimming took off 5 bases at V and 1 base at J, with 11 bases between the two ends. Germline loops: CDR1 SQVTM, CDR2 ANQGSEA. The CDR3 length is 13 residues. The chain's CDR3 is CSVSDRWNTEAFF. CDR3 bases: TGCAGCGTTTCTGACAGGTGGAACACTGAAGCTTTCTTT.

The V gene is TRBV6-6, the J gene TRBJ1-2, with 8 bases aligning to TRBD1. CDR1 is MNHNY and CDR2 is SVGAGI in the germline V gene (reference sequence). V was pared by 6 bases and J by 4 bases, with 10 bases of the junction left unmatched. This CDR3 has 15 amino acids. CDR3 sequence (DNA): TGTGCCAGCAGAAGGACAGGGCCTCGTGGCTATGGCTACACCTTC. This codes for CASRRTGPRGYGYTF.

The CDR3, as DNA: TGTGCCAGCAGCCAAGAATTGTCAGGGACAGGGTCGGACTACGAGCAGTACTTC. Its protein is CASSQELSGTGSDYEQYF. The chain combines TRBV4-2 with TRBJ2-5; 9 nucleotides agree with TRBD1. The J call may be incorrect, as the DNA end agrees better with TRBJ2-7. The CDR3 spans 18 residues. Per germline, CDR1 LGHNA and CDR2 YNFKEQ.

The J gene is TRBJ2-2, the V gene TRBV7-2, with D possibly matching TRBD1 (7 bases). V was trimmed by 2 bases and J by 1 base, leaving 20 bases between them. Germline V gene lookup returns CDR1 SGHTA and CDR2 FQGNSA. The CDR3 is 19 amino acids. The CDR3 region is CASSLYPSGGMWNTGELFF. The CDR3 region has the DNA TGTGCCAGCAGCTTATATCCCTCAGGGGGGATGTGGAACACCGGGGAGCTGTTTTTT.

J is TRBJ2-1 and V is TRBV11-2; weak D call: TRBD1 (5 bases). Germline V gene lookup returns CDR1 SGHAT and CDR2 FQNNGV. The length of the CDR3 is 15 residues. V shed 1 base and J shed 6 bases, with 13 bases lying between them. CDR3: CASSLGGASINEQFF. CDR3 bases: TGTGCCAGCAGCTTAGGGGGCGCGTCGATCAATGAGCAGTTCTTC.

The chain joins TRBV27 to TRBJ2-7; weak D call: TRBD2 (6 bases). Trimming took 6 bases from V and 4 from J, leaving 16 bases between them. The CDR3 has 14 residues. Germline V CDR1 and CDR2: MNHEY, SMNVEV (reference sequence). In DNA form, the CDR3 reads TGTGCCAGCAGCTTGGGAGGATATCCATACGAGCAGTACTTC. As protein: CASSLGGYPYEQYF.

This chain joins TRBV9 and TRBJ1-2, with TRBD1 matching 8 bases. Germline values: CDR1 SGDLS, CDR2 YYNGEE. The J segment lost 4 bases and the V segment lost 0 bases, leaving 5 bases of the junction unmatched. The CDR3 is 15 amino acids. CDR3 in amino acids: CASSVGQGAAYGYTF. The DNA for the CDR3 is TGTGCCAGCAGCGTAGGTCAGGGGGCCGCCTATGGCTACACCTTC.

The chain couples TRBV6-1 to TRBJ2-7, with 11 bases lining up with TRBD1. The ends lost 6 bases at V and 3 bases at J; junction bases unmatched: 7. Germline CDR1 and CDR2: MNHNS and SASEGT. This CDR3 is 15 amino acids long. The CDR3 loop reads CASSRDRGMSYEQYF. The CDR3 DNA reads as TGTGCCAGCAGCCGGGACAGGGGGATGAGCTACGAGCAGTACTTC.

V and J are TRBV27 and TRBJ2-5, with TRBD2 identical over 9 bases. V lost 3 bases to trimming and J lost 2 bases; unmatched junction nucleotides: 4. CDR1 MNHEY and CDR2 SMNVEV come from the germline V gene (reference sequence). The CDR3 consists of 15 residues. The CDR3 region has the DNA TGTGCCAGCAGTTTGAGCGGGGGGTCACAAGAGACCCAGTACTTC. Translating gives CASSLSGGSQETQYF.

The chain couples TRBV6-4 to TRBJ1-2, with TRBD1 identical over 9 bases. V trimming: 5 bases; J trimming: 6 bases; junction bases outside the gene matches: 10. Per the germline V gene, CDR1 is MRHNA and CDR2 is SNTAGT. This CDR3 is built from 15 residues. CDR3 in amino acids: CASSTSGTGYDGYTF. The CDR3, as DNA: TGTGCCAGCAGTACCTCCGGGACAGGGTATGATGGCTACACCTTC.

V and J are TRBV4-1 and TRBJ1-6; no reliable D call. V was trimmed by 0 bases and J by 2 bases, leaving 14 bases between them. CDR3 length: 18 amino acids. CDR1 is MGHRA and CDR2 is YSYEKL in the germline V gene. The CDR3 DNA follows: TGCGCCAGCAGCCAAGATCCCCAGGTCTCGACCTATAATTCACCCCTCCACTTT. This codes for CASSQDPQVSTYNSPLHF.

The chain has TRBV7-6 and TRBJ2-2, with 8 bases fitting TRBD1. V dropped 3 bases and J dropped 2; count of bases not matched to a gene: 11. Germline V gene sequence: CDR1 SGHVS, CDR2 FNYEAQ. The CDR3 extends over 18 amino acids. CDR3 DNA sequence: TGTGCCAGCAGCTTGCTTCAGGGGGCGCAGGGAAACACCGGGGAGCTGTTTTTT. Encoded protein: CASSLLQGAQGNTGELFF.

The J gene is TRBJ2-2, the V gene TRBV5-1, with TRBD1 identical over 7 bases. This CDR3 region has 14 residues. V lost 4 bases, J lost 4 bases, and 4 bases stayed unmatched. The germline CDR1 and CDR2 sequences are SGHRS and YFSETQ. The CDR3 sequence: CASSTGDSTGELFF. CDR3 coding DNA: TGCGCCAGCAGCACAGGGGATAGCACCGGGGAGCTGTTTTTT.

The CDR3 nucleotides read TGCAGCGTTGATATGGGGCGGGGGCAGTACTTC. The encoded protein is CSVDMGRGQYF. This sequence joins TRBV29-1 and TRBJ2-7; D might be TRBD2 (6 bases). The length of the CDR3 is 11 residues. Trimming stripped 3 bases from V and 9 bases from J, with 12 bases between. CDR1 is SQVTM, CDR2 ANQGSEA, per germline.

The CDR3 nucleotides are TGTGCCAGCAGCTTTTCAGGGGTTCTCGCGACTAATGAAAAACTGTTTTTT. Translation gives CASSFSGVLATNEKLFF. The chain has TRBV7-9 and TRBJ1-4; a weak D match, TRBD1 (6 bases). Trimming removed 3 bases at V and 2 bases at J, with 16 bases between. This CDR3 contains 17 residues. CDR1 is SEHNR and CDR2 is FQNEAQ in the germline V gene (reference sequence).